A single sample gave rise to the 31 T cell receptor beta chains below, sequenced in a study of shared clonotypes between healthy human individuals. TCRdb's copy holds only in-frame clones and misses some; the assay was immunoSEQ multiplex PCR. The data show a few hundred thousand clones, approximately 97% seen once. The sequenced sample was memory CD8+ T cells sorted from blood. Subset in this sample: CD45RO+ cells pooled with CCR7-negative TemRA cells. The receptors stem from a man aged 30-40 years in good health.

The gene calls are TRBV7-9 and TRBJ1-5, with D hard to call. The V end was cut by 5 bases, the J end by 7 bases, with 15 bases between. Germline V gene data show CDR1 as SEHNR and CDR2 as FQNEAQ (reference sequence). The length of the CDR3 is 14 residues. CDR3 sequence reads: CASSGSADRQPQHF. The CDR3 coding sequence is TGTGCCAGCAGCGGGTCGGCAGATCGACAGCCCCAGCATTTT.

The chain links TRBV5-1 to TRBJ1-4; D is unresolved. Germline CDR1 is SGHRS and CDR2 is YFSETQ. The V end lost 2 bases, the J end lost 5 bases, and 10 bases lay between the germline ends. This CDR3 contains 14 residues. CDR3 nucleotides: TGCGCCAGCAGCTTTGTAGGGTCAAATGAAAAACTGTTTTTT. Translation gives CASSFVGSNEKLFF.

V gene TRBV7-3 combines with J gene TRBJ2-3, with D perhaps TRBD2 (5 bases). CDR3 size: 15 residues. V lost 5 bases and J 6 bases, leaving 18 bases between the germline ends. Germline CDR1 is SGHTA and CDR2 is FQGTGA. Here the CDR3 DNA reads TGTGCCAGCAGCCAGTTCCCCAGCCCGGGGGATACGCAGTATTTT. Its translation is CASSQFPSPGDTQYF. The whole variable domain, filled in from reference TRBV7-3 and TRBJ2-3, reads GAGVSQTPSNKVTEKGKYVELRCDPISGHTALYWYRQSLGQGPEFLIYFQGTGAADDSGLPNDRFFAVRPEGSVSTLKIQRTERGDSAVYLCASSQFPSPGDTQYFGPGTRLTVL.

The chain couples TRBV6-6 to TRBJ1-2, with TRBD1 matching 7 bases. The V gene end was trimmed by 6 bases and the J gene end by 6 bases; junction bases not matched to a gene: 10. Germline CDR1 and CDR2: MNHNY and SVGAGI (reference sequence). The CDR3 sequence is 14 residues long. The CDR3 nucleotides are TGTGCCAGCAGACGCCAAGGGGGCGTTAATGGCTACACCTTC. Amino acid sequence: CASRRQGGVNGYTF.

The chain joins TRBV25-1 to TRBJ2-7; 7 nucleotides align to TRBD1. The germline CDR1 and CDR2 sequences are MGHDK and SYGVNS. Losses at the gene ends were 3 bases for V and 3 bases for J; bases not matched to a gene: 2. This CDR3 has 13 amino acids. The CDR3 sequence is CASSDRDSYEQYF. The DNA for the CDR3 is TGTGCCAGCAGTGACCGGGACAGCTACGAGCAGTACTTC.

This clone was detected once. CDR3 loop: CASSQDRGYTF. As DNA, the CDR3 is TGTGCCAGCAGCCAAGATCGTGGCTACACCTTC. This chain connects TRBV14 to TRBJ1-2; D call uncertain. The CDR3 loop spans 11 amino acids. Between the trimmed V and J ends, which lost 0 bases and 7 bases, there was a span of 3 bases. Germline V gene data show CDR1 as SGHDN and CDR2 as FVKESK.

The genes are TRBV30 and TRBJ2-5; TRBD1 is a possible D gene (6 bases). This CDR3 contains 14 residues. Per the germline V gene, CDR1 is GTSNPN and CDR2 is SVGIG (reference sequence). V was trimmed by 0 bases and J by 5 bases, leaving 13 bases between them. CDR3 in DNA: TGTGCCTGGAGTGTACGATGGGGGCGGGAGACCCAGTACTTC. This encodes CAWSVRWGRETQYF.

J is TRBJ1-6 and V is TRBV6-1; D ambiguous. CDR3 size: 15 residues. The V gene's germline CDR1 is MNHNS and CDR2 SASEGT. Trimming stripped 4 bases from V and 0 bases from J, with 7 bases between. The CDR3 DNA sequence: TGTGCCAGCAGTGTCCAGAGCTCCTATAATTCACCCCTCCACTTT. Protein product: CASSVQSSYNSPLHF.

The genes are TRBV7-9 and TRBJ2-7, with 7 bases that match TRBD1. This CDR3 contains 19 residues. The germline V gene encodes CDR1 SEHNR and CDR2 FQNEAQ (reference sequence). The ends lost 0 bases at V and 10 bases at J; junction bases unmatched: 24. The CDR3 sequence is CASSLATGTAPIYGISQYF. CDR3 DNA: TGTGCCAGCAGCTTAGCCACCGGGACAGCGCCCATTTATGGCATTTCTCAGTACTTC.

V usage is TRBV5-8 and J usage is TRBJ1-1; D unclear. The CDR3 loop spans 11 amino acids. Trimming took off 6 bases at V and 10 bases at J, with 13 bases between the two ends. The V gene's germline CDR1 is SGHTS and CDR2 YDEGEE. The CDR3 nucleotides read TGTGCCAGCAAGCAGGCCGCGTCAGCTTTCTTT. This gives the protein CASKQAASAFF.

The chain recombines TRBV25-1 with TRBJ2-7, with 7 bases lining up with TRBD1. CDR1 and CDR2 from the germline V gene are MGHDK and SYGVNS. This CDR3 contains 14 residues. J lost 3 bases, V lost 6 bases, and 8 bases had no gene match. The CDR3 sequence is CASSAIRGYYEQYF. CDR3 nucleotides: TGTGCCAGCAGCGCCATCAGGGGGTACTACGAGCAGTACTTC.

V gene TRBV27 combines with J gene TRBJ2-2; 13 nucleotides align to TRBD2. V lost 8 bases to trimming and J lost 5 bases; unmatched junction nucleotides: 14. The CDR3 extends over 18 amino acids. Germline V lookup: CDR1 MNHEY, CDR2 SMNVEV (reference sequence). CDR3 region: CASRSEKPGLAGTGELFF. The CDR3 DNA sequence: TGTGCCAGCCGAAGTGAGAAACCGGGACTAGCGGGGACCGGGGAGCTGTTTTTT.

This sequence joins TRBV4-1 and TRBJ2-7, with 9 bases aligning to TRBD2. From germline, CDR1 is MGHRA and CDR2 YSYEKL. The V segment lost 3 bases and the J segment 3 bases; nucleotides outside the gene matches: 0. The CDR3 extends over 13 amino acids. The CDR3 spells CASSQREGYEQYF. The CDR3 DNA reads as TGCGCCAGCAGCCAGCGGGAGGGCTACGAGCAGTACTTC.

The chain's CDR3 is CASSYSMGYSNQPQHF. CDR3 bases: TGTGCCAGCAGTTACTCGATGGGATATAGCAATCAGCCCCAGCATTTT. The chain combines TRBV6-6 with TRBJ1-5; unclear D gene. In germline, CDR1 is MNHNY, CDR2 SVGAGI (reference sequence). V was pared by 0 bases and J by 0 bases, with 9 bases between. There are 16 residues in the CDR3.

J is TRBJ1-1 and V is TRBV6-5, with D possibly matching TRBD1 (6 bases). The germline V gene encodes CDR1 MNHEY and CDR2 SVGAGI. CDR3 length equals 15 residues. The V gene lost 6 bases and the J gene lost 4 bases, with 18 bases spanning the gap. This chain's CDR3 is CASRFKGVWGTEAFF. CDR3 coding DNA: TGTGCCAGCAGGTTCAAGGGGGTTTGGGGCACTGAAGCTTTCTTT.

The chain recombines TRBV20-1 with TRBJ2-7, with a weak D call TRBD1 (5 bases). This CDR3 has 11 amino acids. Per germline, CDR1 DFQATT and CDR2 SNEGSKA (reference sequence). Trimming took off 6 bases at V and 3 bases at J, with 9 bases between the two ends. The CDR3 DNA follows: TGCAGTGCAATCCAGGGCTACGAGCAGTACTTC. It codes for CSAIQGYEQYF.

This sequence joins TRBV30 and TRBJ2-3; 7 positions match TRBD1. The V segment lost 5 bases and the J segment 3 bases; nucleotides outside the gene matches: 5. Germline CDR1 is GTSNPN and CDR2 is SVGIG (reference sequence). The CDR3 has 13 residues. The CDR3 nucleotides are TGTGCCTGGGCCCCGGGACAGACAGATACGCAGTATTTT. Encoded protein: CAWAPGQTDTQYF.

This clone was observed once. The gene calls are TRBV18 and TRBJ2-3; no clear D. Germline CDR1 and CDR2: KGHSH and LQKENI. The length of the CDR3 is 17 residues. The germline V and J ends were trimmed by 3 bases and 2 bases, with 18 bases remaining between them. This chain's CDR3 is CASSPNARSLPTDTQYF. In DNA form, the CDR3 reads TGTGCCAGCTCACCTAATGCCAGATCCTTACCCACAGATACGCAGTATTTT.

The chain links TRBV4-1 to TRBJ2-4; D ambiguous. V was pared by 4 bases and J by 0 bases, with 16 bases between. Germline loops: CDR1 MGHRA, CDR2 YSYEKL. The CDR3 sequence is 17 residues long. CDR3 sequence (DNA): TGCGCCAGCAGCCGCGGACCTCAGCTTTTAGCCAAAAACATTCAGTACTTC. Its translation is CASSRGPQLLAKNIQYF.

This clone was seen a single time. The chain employs TRBV28 and TRBJ1-5; D unresolved. V lost 5 bases and J 6 bases, leaving 11 bases between the germline ends. From germline, CDR1 is MDHEN and CDR2 SYDVKM. The CDR3 is 13 residues long. The CDR3 nucleotides read TGTGCCAGCAGTCGGGAGGGAAGTCAGCCCCAGCATTTT. This translates into CASSREGSQPQHF.

This chain links TRBV5-1 with TRBJ1-1; the match to TRBD1 covers 8 bases. The germline CDR1 and CDR2 sequences are SGHRS and YFSETQ. This CDR3 has 12 residues. V lost 4 bases, J lost 8 bases, and 4 bases stayed unmatched. This CDR3 is CASSHGQGEAFF. The CDR3 DNA reads TGCGCCAGCAGCCACGGACAGGGCGAAGCTTTCTTT.

CDR3 DNA sequence: TGCGCCAGCAGCTTATGGGGCAGAGATGAAGCTTTCTTT. Its translation is CASSLWGRDEAFF. The rearrangement links TRBV5-1 to TRBJ1-1, with D tentatively TRBD1 (5 bases). The CDR3 has 13 amino acids. V was shortened by 2 bases and J by 7 bases, with 12 bases between the two germline ends. Germline V gene sequence: CDR1 SGHRS, CDR2 YFSETQ.

The chain has TRBV27 and TRBJ2-5, with D possibly called TRBD1 or TRBD2 (5 bases each). Trimming pared 6 bases from V and 3 bases from J, leaving 17 bases between. This CDR3 spans 15 amino acids. Looked up from germline, CDR1 is MNHEY and CDR2 is SMNVEV (reference sequence). The CDR3 bases are TGTGCCAGCAGCAGACCTGGGGGAACGAAAGAGACCCAGTACTTC. This encodes CASSRPGGTKETQYF.

The chain employs TRBV18 and TRBJ1-1, with D possibly TRBD1 on 5 matching bases. Germline CDR1 reads KGHSH; CDR2 reads LQKENI. The CDR3 length is 14 residues. Trimming removed 0 bases from V and 1 base from J, with 6 bases in between. CDR3 DNA sequence: TGTGCCAGCTCACCACCTCAGGGGAACACTGAAGCTTTCTTT. This translates into CASSPPQGNTEAFF.

The V and J genes are TRBV19 and TRBJ2-7, with 8 bases lining up with TRBD1. The CDR3 sequence is 14 residues long. The V and J ends lost 3 bases and 2 bases, in that order; junction bases with no gene match: 3. Germline values: CDR1 LNHDA, CDR2 SQIVND (reference sequence). CDR3 amino acids: CASSIDRGTYEQYF. In DNA, the CDR3 is TGTGCCAGTAGTATCGACAGGGGCACCTACGAGCAGTACTTC.

This sequence joins TRBV6-1 and TRBJ2-1, with TRBD2 matching over 10 bases. From germline, CDR1 is MNHNS and CDR2 SASEGT. V dropped 5 bases and J dropped 0; count of bases not matched to a gene: 1. This CDR3 is 15 amino acids long. CDR3 region: CASSTSGNSYNEQFF. CDR3 nucleotide sequence: TGTGCCAGCAGTACTAGCGGGAACTCCTACAATGAGCAGTTCTTC.

The chain employs TRBV11-2 and TRBJ2-1; the match to TRBD2 covers 9 bases. The CDR3 is 19 amino acids. V trimming: 1 base; J trimming: 4 bases; junction bases outside the gene matches: 14. Germline V lookup: CDR1 SGHAT, CDR2 FQNNGV. CDR3 nucleotide sequence: TGTGCCAGCAGCTTAGGGACTATCTCTAGCGGGGCACTTTACAATGAGCAGTTCTTC. Its translation: CASSLGTISSGALYNEQFF.

The CDR3 here is CASSGTGGGQTQYF. In DNA form, the CDR3 reads TGTGCCAGCAGCGGGACAGGGGGCGGACAGACCCAGTACTTC. The chain joins TRBV7-9 to TRBJ2-5; 12 bases fit TRBD1. With V trimmed by 5 bases and J by 6 bases, 4 bases remained unmatched. This CDR3 is built from 14 residues. The germline CDR1 and CDR2 sequences are SEHNR and FQNEAQ (reference sequence).

The chain uses TRBV4-1 and TRBJ2-6; D is unclear. The germline CDR1 and CDR2 sequences are MGHRA and YSYEKL. This CDR3 is 14 amino acids long. V lost 4 bases and J 0 bases, leaving 4 bases between the germline ends. DNA of the CDR3: TGCGCCAGCAGCCGGGGCTCTGGGGCCAACGTCCTGACTTTC. It is translated as CASSRGSGANVLTF.

The rearrangement joins TRBV5-1 to TRBJ2-7, with 7 bases fitting TRBD2. The CDR3 consists of 14 residues. V shed 0 bases and J 4 bases; nucleotides not matched to a gene: 4. Germline CDR1 is SGHRS and CDR2 is YFSETQ. Here the CDR3 DNA reads TGCGCCAGCAGCTTGGGATCGCGGGGGTACGAGCAGTACTTC. Its translation is CASSLGSRGYEQYF.

This chain connects TRBV18 to TRBJ2-7; D remains unclear. Trimming shortened V by 1 base and J by 1 base, and 8 bases separated the two germline ends. CDR1 is KGHSH and CDR2 is LQKENI in the germline V gene. CDR3 length: 14 amino acids. CDR3 sequence (DNA): TGTGCCAGCTCACCACTTTCGAGATCCTACGAGCAGTACTTC. It codes for CASSPLSRSYEQYF.